This T cell receptor beta chain emerged from a study of untreated major depressive disorder. Study results and limitations: CD4+ T cells from depressed patients used TRBV05-01 (Vbeta 5.1) more often than controls.

V lost 5 bases to trimming and J lost 4 bases, with 14 bases between them. The germline V gene has CDR1 SGHTA and CDR2 FQGNSA. The CDR3 sequence is 14 residues long. This clone has just a few counts. The antigen is unknown. TCRdb keeps only in-frame clones here, not all; method: immunoSEQ multiplex PCR. The profile shows more than 25,000 clones, about 89% of them singletons. Around 28 ml of blood was drawn into EDTA tubes. Material: CD4+ T cells from PBMCs. The clonotype was recovered from a woman aged 25 to 39 with major depressive disorder. The chain is built from TRBV7-2 and TRBJ1-2; D is possibly TRBD1 (6 bases). CDR3 sequence: CASSLGGVSYGYTF. The CDR3 DNA is TGTGCCAGCAGCCTAGGGGGTGTCAGCTATGGCTACACCTTC.